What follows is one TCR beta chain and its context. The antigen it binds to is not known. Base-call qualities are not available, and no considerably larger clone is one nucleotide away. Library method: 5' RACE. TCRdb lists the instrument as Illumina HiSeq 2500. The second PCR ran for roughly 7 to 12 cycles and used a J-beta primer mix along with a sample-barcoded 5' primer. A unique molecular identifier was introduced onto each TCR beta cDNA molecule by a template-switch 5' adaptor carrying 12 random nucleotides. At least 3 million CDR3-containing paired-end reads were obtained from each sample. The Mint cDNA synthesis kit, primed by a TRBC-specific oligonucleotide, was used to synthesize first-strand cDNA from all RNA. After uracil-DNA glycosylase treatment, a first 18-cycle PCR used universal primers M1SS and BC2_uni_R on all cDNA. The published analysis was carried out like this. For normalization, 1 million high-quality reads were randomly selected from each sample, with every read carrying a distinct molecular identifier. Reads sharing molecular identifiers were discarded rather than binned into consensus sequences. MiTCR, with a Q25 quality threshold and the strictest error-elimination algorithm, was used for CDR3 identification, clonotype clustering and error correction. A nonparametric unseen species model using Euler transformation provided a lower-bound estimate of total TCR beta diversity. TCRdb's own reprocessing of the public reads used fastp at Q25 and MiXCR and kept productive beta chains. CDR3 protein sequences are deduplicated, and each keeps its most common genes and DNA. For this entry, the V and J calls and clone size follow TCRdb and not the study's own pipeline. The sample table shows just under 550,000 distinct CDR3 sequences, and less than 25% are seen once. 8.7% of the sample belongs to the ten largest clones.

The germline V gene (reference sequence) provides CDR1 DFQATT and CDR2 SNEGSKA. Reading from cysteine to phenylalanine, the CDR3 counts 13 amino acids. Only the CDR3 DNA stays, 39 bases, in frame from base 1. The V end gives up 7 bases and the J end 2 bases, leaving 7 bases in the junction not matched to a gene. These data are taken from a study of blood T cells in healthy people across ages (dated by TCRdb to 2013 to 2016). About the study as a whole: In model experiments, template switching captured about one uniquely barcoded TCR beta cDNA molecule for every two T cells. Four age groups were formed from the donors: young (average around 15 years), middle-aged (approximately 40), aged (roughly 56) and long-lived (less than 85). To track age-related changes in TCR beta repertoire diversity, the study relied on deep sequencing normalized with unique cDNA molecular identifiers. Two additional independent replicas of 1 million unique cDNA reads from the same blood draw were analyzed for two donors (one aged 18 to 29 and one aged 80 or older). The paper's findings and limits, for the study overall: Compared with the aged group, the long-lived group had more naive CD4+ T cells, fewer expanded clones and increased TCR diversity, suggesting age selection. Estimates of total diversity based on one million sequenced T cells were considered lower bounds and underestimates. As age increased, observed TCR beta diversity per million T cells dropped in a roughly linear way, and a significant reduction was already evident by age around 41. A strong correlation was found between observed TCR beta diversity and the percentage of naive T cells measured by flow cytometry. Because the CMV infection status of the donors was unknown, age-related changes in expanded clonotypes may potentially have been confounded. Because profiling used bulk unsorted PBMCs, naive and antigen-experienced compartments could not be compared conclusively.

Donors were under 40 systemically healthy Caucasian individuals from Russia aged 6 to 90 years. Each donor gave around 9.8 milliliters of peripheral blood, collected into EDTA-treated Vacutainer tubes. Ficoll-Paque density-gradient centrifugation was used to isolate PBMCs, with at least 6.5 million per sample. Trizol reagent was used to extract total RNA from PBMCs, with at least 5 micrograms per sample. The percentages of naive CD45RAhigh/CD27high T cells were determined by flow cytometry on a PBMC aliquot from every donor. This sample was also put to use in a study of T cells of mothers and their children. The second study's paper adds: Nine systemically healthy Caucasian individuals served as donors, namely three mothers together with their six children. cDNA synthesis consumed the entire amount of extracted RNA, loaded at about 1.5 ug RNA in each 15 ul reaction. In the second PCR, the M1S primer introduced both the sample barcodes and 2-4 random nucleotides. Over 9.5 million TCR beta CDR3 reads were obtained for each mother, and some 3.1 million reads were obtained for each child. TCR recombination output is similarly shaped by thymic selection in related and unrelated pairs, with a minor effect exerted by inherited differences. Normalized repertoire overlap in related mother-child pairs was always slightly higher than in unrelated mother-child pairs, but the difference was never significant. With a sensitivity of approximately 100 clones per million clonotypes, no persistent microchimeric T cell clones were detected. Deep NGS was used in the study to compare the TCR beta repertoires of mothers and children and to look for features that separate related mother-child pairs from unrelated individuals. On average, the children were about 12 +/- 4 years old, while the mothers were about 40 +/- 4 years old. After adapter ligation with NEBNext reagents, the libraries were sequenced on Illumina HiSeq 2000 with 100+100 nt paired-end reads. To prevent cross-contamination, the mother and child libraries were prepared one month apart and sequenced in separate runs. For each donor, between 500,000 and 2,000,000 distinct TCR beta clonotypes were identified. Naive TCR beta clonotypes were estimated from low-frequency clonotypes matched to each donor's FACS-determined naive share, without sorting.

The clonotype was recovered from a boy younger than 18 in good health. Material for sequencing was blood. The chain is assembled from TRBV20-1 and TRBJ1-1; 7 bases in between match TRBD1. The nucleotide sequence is TGCAGTGTCTCGACAGGGACTAACACTGAAGCTTTCTTT. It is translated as CSVSTGTNTEAFF.